What follows are 15 T cell receptor beta chains derived from one specimen sequenced in a study of blood T cell repertoires in COVID-19. Repertoires were generated with immunoSEQ multiplex PCR, while TCRdb's copy carries only in-frame clones and drops some. The profile shows approximately 240,000 clones, about 82% of them singletons. Sample: peripheral blood. Receptors were obtained from a woman in her sixties with active or convalescent COVID-19.

This clone was seen more than once but under ten times. This chain connects TRBV12-5 to TRBJ1-5, with a possible D match to TRBD1 (6 bases). Germline lookup yields CDR1 LGHNT and CDR2 FRNRAP. This CDR3 is built from 15 residues. V was cut by 1 base and J by 11 bases, with 18 bases left in between. The CDR3 is CASGLGYRDSIAQHF. Written as DNA, the CDR3 is TGTGCTAGTGGTTTGGGATACAGGGATTCTATAGCCCAGCATTTT.

The V gene is TRBV3-1 (or the pseudogene TRBV3-2), the J gene TRBJ1-1, with unresolved D. The CDR3 length is 14 residues. V lost 6 bases, J lost 4 bases, and 15 bases lay in between. Germline V gives CDR1 LGHDT, CDR2 YNNKEL (reference sequence). The CDR3 protein is CASSRAHPGTEAFF. DNA for the CDR3: TGTGCCAGCAGTCGCGCCCATCCGGGCACTGAAGCTTTCTTT.

This clone was picked up one time. The genes are TRBV5-4 and TRBJ2-1; 8 bases are a match to TRBD2. CDR1 and CDR2 (germline): SGHNT, YYREEE (reference sequence). The CDR3 loop spans 15 amino acids. Trimming took 0 bases from V and 7 from J; bases not matched to a gene: 6. CDR3 sequence (DNA): TGTGCCAGCAGCTTGGGGACTAGCAGGGGAAATGAGCAGTTCTTC. Amino acid sequence: CASSLGTSRGNEQFF.

The chain is built from TRBV5-1 and TRBJ1-1; D remains ambiguous. V lost 1 base to trimming and J lost 3 bases, with 7 bases between them. The CDR3 is 13 residues long. CDR1 and CDR2 (germline): SGHRS, YFSETQ. CDR3: CASSLNMDTEAFF. The CDR3, as DNA: TGCGCCAGCAGCTTGAACATGGACACTGAAGCTTTCTTT.

The rearrangement joins TRBV6-1 to TRBJ1-2; D possibly corresponds to TRBD1 (5 bases). CDR1 MNHNS and CDR2 SASEGT come from the germline V gene. The CDR3 totals 12 residues. V was clipped by 3 bases and J by 8 bases, with 10 bases between them. The CDR3 bases are TGTGCCAGCAGTGACAGCAGGGTCGGCTACACCTTC. Translated: CASSDSRVGYTF.

The CDR3 coding sequence is TGCGCCAGTCGACGGGACAGGGCAACCGGGGAGCTGTTTTTT. Its protein is CASRRDRATGELFF. The V call is TRBV10-1, the J call TRBJ2-2; 9 positions agree with TRBD1. Germline V CDR1 and CDR2: WNHNN, SYGVQD (reference sequence). The CDR3 totals 14 residues. The J segment lost 5 bases and the V segment lost 9 bases, leaving 7 bases of the junction unmatched.

This sequence joins TRBV11-3 and TRBJ2-2, with D possibly matching TRBD2 (6 bases). Trimming pared 1 base from V and 1 base from J, leaving 10 bases between. Per the germline V gene, CDR1 is SGHNT and CDR2 is YENEEA. The CDR3 covers 16 residues. The CDR3 reads CASSLVGGVNTGELFF. CDR3 in DNA: TGTGCCAGCAGCTTAGTCGGCGGGGTGAACACCGGGGAGCTGTTTTTT.

The rearrangement uses TRBV2 and TRBJ2-2; D not certain. V gave up 8 bases and J gave up 0 bases, with 13 bases separating them. Germline-derived CDR1 and CDR2 are SNHLY and FYNNEI. The CDR3 consists of 15 residues. For the CDR3, the DNA is TGTGCCAGCGGTAACACGAATTCGAACACCGGGGAGCTGTTTTTT. Translating it yields CASGNTNSNTGELFF.

This chain links TRBV7-8 with TRBJ2-6, with D possibly TRBD1 on 5 matching bases. V was trimmed by 2 bases and J by 0 bases, leaving 14 bases between them. The CDR3 has 18 residues. CDR1 is SGHVS and CDR2 is FQNEAQ in the germline V gene. The CDR3 protein is CASSLQGRIGSGANVLTF. DNA of the CDR3: TGTGCCAGCAGCTTACAGGGCCGAATTGGCTCTGGGGCCAACGTCCTGACTTTC.

The chain couples TRBV27 to TRBJ2-5; 8 nucleotides line up with TRBD1. Germline trimming cut 6 bases from V and 4 bases from J; bases unmatched to any gene: 7. Germline CDR1 reads MNHEY; CDR2 reads SMNVEV (reference sequence). This CDR3 has 14 residues. The CDR3, as DNA: TGTGCCAGCAGAGCTCAGGGGGCGGGAGAGACCCAGTACTTC. Translating it yields CASRAQGAGETQYF.

This chain joins TRBV19 and TRBJ2-7; 9 bases are shared with TRBD1. Germline V lookup: CDR1 LNHDA, CDR2 SQIVND (reference sequence). There are 14 residues in the CDR3. With 9 bases clipped from V and 1 base from J, the junction kept 7 bases outside the gene matches. Written as DNA, the CDR3 is TGTGCCAGCCGAGGACAGGGGTCTTCCTACGAGCAGTACTTC. Amino acid sequence: CASRGQGSSYEQYF.

The V and J genes are TRBV12-3 or TRBV12-4 and TRBJ2-7, with 7 bases that match TRBD1. V shed 7 bases, J shed 0 bases, and the junction held 3 bases outside the gene matches. The CDR3 covers 13 residues. The CDR3 is CASTWTGSYEQYF. CDR3 nucleotides: TGTGCCAGCACCTGGACAGGCTCCTACGAGCAGTACTTC.

This clone occurred a few times. The chain carries TRBV10-2 and TRBJ1-5, with a possible D match to TRBD1 (6 bases). The CDR3 has 14 amino acids. The V end lost 7 bases, the J end lost 1 base, and 11 bases lay between the germline ends. Germline values: CDR1 WSHSY, CDR2 SAAADI. CDR3 sequence reads: CASTGDVSNQPQHF. CDR3 nucleotides: TGCGCCAGCACAGGGGATGTGAGCAATCAGCCCCAGCATTTT.

The J gene is TRBJ2-1, the V gene TRBV13; 9 positions match TRBD1. With V trimmed by 5 bases and J by 6 bases, 8 bases remained unmatched. There are 15 residues in the CDR3. The germline V gene encodes CDR1 PRHDT and CDR2 FYEKMQ (reference sequence). CDR3 DNA sequence: TGTGCCAGCAGCACAGCCGGGACAGGGACCAATGAGCAGTTCTTC. The encoded protein is CASSTAGTGTNEQFF.

This rearrangement joins TRBV3-1 (or the pseudogene TRBV3-2) to TRBJ2-3; 9 bases align to TRBD2. Germline V gives CDR1 LGHDT, CDR2 YNNKEL (reference sequence). V shed 1 base, J shed 2 bases, and the junction held 7 bases outside the gene matches. This CDR3 region has 17 residues. In nucleotides, the CDR3 is TGTGCCAGCAGCCAAGTGCGCCTAGCGGGAAACACAGATACGCAGTATTTT. Amino acids: CASSQVRLAGNTDTQYF.